The 2 T cell receptor beta chains in this list originate from one sample, sequenced in a study of T cell responses to AZD1222 COVID-19 vaccine. Produced via immunoSEQ multiplex PCR; TCRdb's table is partial and in-frame only. Found here are 100,000 to 150,000 clones, about 89% of them singletons; the top ten hold 6.3%. Sequences were derived from peripheral blood, sampled on day 0 of AZD1222 vaccination. The receptors here all came from an adult in good health.

The chain has TRBV5-4 and TRBJ2-6; D unresolved. Germline V gives CDR1 SGHNT, CDR2 YYREEE (reference sequence). With 2 bases removed from V and 2 bases from J, the gap between germline ends came to 11 bases. The CDR3 extends over 16 amino acids. The DNA of the CDR3 is TGTGCCAGCAGCTTTCCGATGCGCCCTGGGGCCAACGTCCTGACTTTC. Translation gives CASSFPMRPGANVLTF.

This rearrangement joins TRBV10-3 to TRBJ1-2; TRBD1 is a possible D gene (5 bases). Looked up from germline, CDR1 is ENHRY and CDR2 is SYGVKD. CDR3 size: 13 residues. V shed 6 bases and J shed 3 bases, with 11 bases lying between them. The CDR3 loop is CAIREDSDYGYTF. In DNA, the CDR3 is TGTGCCATCAGAGAAGACAGTGACTATGGCTACACCTTC.